This T cell receptor (beta chain) was retrieved from a study of blood T cell repertoires in COVID-19. Residents of approximately 25 US areas, aged roughly 18 to 89 years, made up the participants. There are 18 residues in the CDR3. Germline lookup yields CDR1 LNHDA and CDR2 SQIVND (reference sequence). J gave up 4 bases and V 4 bases, and 15 bases lay outside the gene matches. Generated by immunoSEQ multiplex PCR, the TCRdb table keeps only in-frame clones and is missing some. The sample yields approximately 140,000 clones, 84% seen once. The sequence was collected from a man aged 50-60 years in a cohort exposed to, infected with or recovered from COVID-19 (not recorded which). The specimen was PBMCs or T cells enriched from blood (not recorded which). This chain joins TRBV19 and TRBJ1-2; 10 nucleotides align to TRBD1. CDR3 loop: CASSTIPTYGQGGYGYTF. DNA of the CDR3: TGTGCCAGTAGTACTATCCCCACCTATGGACAGGGGGGCTATGGCTACACCTTC.